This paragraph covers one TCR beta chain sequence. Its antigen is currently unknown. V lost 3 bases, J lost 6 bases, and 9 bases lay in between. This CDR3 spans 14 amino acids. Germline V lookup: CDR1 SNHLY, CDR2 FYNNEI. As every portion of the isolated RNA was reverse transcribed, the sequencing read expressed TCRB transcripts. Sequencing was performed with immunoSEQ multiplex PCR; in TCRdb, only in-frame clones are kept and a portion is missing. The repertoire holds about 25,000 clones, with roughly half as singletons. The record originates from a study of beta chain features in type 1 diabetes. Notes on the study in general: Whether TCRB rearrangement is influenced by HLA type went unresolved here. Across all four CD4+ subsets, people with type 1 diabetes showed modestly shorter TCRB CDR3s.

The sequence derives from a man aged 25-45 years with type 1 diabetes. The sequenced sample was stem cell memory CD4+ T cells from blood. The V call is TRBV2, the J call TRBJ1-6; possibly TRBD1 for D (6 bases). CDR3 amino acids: CASSEFRGNSPLHF. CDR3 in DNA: TGTGCCAGCAGTGAGTTCAGGGGTAATTCACCCCTCCACTTT.